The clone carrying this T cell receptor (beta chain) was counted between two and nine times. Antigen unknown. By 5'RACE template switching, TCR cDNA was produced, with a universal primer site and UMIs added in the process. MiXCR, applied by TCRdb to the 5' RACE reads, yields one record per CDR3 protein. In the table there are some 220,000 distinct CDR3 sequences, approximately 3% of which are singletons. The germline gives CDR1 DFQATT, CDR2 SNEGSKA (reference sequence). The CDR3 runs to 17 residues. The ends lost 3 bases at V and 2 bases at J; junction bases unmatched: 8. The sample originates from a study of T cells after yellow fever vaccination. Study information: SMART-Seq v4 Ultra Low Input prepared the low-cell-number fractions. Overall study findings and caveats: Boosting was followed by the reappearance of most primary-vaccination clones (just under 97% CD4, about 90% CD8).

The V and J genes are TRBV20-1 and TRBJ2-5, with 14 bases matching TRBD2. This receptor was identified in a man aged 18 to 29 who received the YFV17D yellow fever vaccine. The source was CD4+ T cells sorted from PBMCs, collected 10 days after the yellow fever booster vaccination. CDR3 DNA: TGCAGTGCTAGCACCGGGACTAGCGGGGGTACTCAAGAGACCCAGTACTTC. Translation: CSASTGTSGGTQETQYF.